Below are 12 T cell receptor beta chains sequenced from a single sample in a study of shared clonotypes between healthy human individuals. This table comes from immunoSEQ multiplex PCR, and its TCRdb copy is limited to in-frame clones, with some not included. The sample holds 2 million to 2.5 million clones; approximately 95% are singletons and the top ten take roughly 0.13%. The sequencing input was naive CD4+ T cells sorted from blood. Sample subset: CD45RA+ positively selected. The source is a man between 18 and 35 years old in good health.

This rearrangement joins TRBV6-5 to TRBJ1-1; D remains unclear. This CDR3 has 14 residues. The ends were cut back, 2 bases at V and 2 bases at J, with 9 bases in the middle. Germline CDR1 reads MNHEY; CDR2 reads SVGAGI. Written as DNA, the CDR3 is TGTGCCAGCAGTTACGCAGAGAGTAACACTGAAGCTTTCTTT. Amino acid sequence: CASSYAESNTEAFF.

This chain joins TRBV7-8 and TRBJ2-1, with 8 bases fitting TRBD2. With V trimmed by 2 bases and J by 7 bases, 7 bases remained unmatched. The germline gives CDR1 SGHVS, CDR2 FQNEAQ. This CDR3 is 15 amino acids long. The CDR3: CASSLPGGPRNEQFF. CDR3 nucleotides: TGTGCCAGCAGCTTACCGGGAGGGCCTAGGAATGAGCAGTTCTTC.

The rearrangement links TRBV12-5 to TRBJ1-2, with 7 positions matching TRBD1. Germline loops: CDR1 LGHNT, CDR2 FRNRAP. The J segment lost 0 bases and the V segment lost 2 bases, leaving 3 bases of the junction unmatched. There are 15 residues in the CDR3. The chain's CDR3 is CASGLLGQPNYGYTF. The CDR3 DNA reads TGTGCTAGTGGTTTGTTGGGACAGCCTAACTATGGCTACACCTTC.

The chain recombines TRBV10-3 with TRBJ2-5, with 7 positions matching TRBD1. V lost 8 bases to trimming and J lost 2 bases; unmatched junction nucleotides: 2. CDR3 size: 12 residues. The V gene's germline CDR1 is ENHRY and CDR2 SYGVKD. The CDR3 spells CAIGQAQETQYF. CDR3 nucleotides: TGTGCCATCGGACAGGCACAAGAGACCCAGTACTTC.

The chain links TRBV4-2 to TRBJ2-7; TRBD2 agrees at 7 bases. The CDR3 has 16 amino acids. The V and J ends lost 3 bases and 1 base, in that order; junction bases with no gene match: 9. Germline lookup yields CDR1 LGHNA and CDR2 YNFKEQ. CDR3 bases: TGTGCCAGCAGCCACACCTCGAGCGGGGCTTCCTACGAGCAGTACTTC. Protein product: CASSHTSSGASYEQYF.

The V call is TRBV6-1, the J call TRBJ1-2; weak D call: TRBD1 (5 bases). The germline V gene has CDR1 MNHNS and CDR2 SASEGT. Trimming stripped 7 bases from V and 2 bases from J, with 17 bases between. CDR3 length equals 15 residues. As DNA, the CDR3 is TGTGCCAGCACTTGGGACGGCGCAACAAACTATGGCTACACCTTC. As protein: CASTWDGATNYGYTF.

The chain employs TRBV6-5 and TRBJ1-2; 7 bases map to TRBD1. CDR3 length: 13 residues. Unmatched junction bases numbered 8, after V lost 5 bases and J lost 8 bases. From germline, CDR1 is MNHEY and CDR2 SVGAGI. The CDR3 sequence is CASSQTGVGGYTF. The CDR3 nucleotides are TGTGCCAGCAGTCAAACAGGGGTGGGCGGCTACACCTTC.

The chain is built from TRBV6-1 and TRBJ2-1; D might be TRBD2 (6 bases). V was clipped by 5 bases and J by 7 bases, with 15 bases between them. This CDR3 comprises 14 residues. The germline gives CDR1 MNHNS, CDR2 SASEGT. Written as DNA, the CDR3 is TGTGCCAGCAGTCTCGTGGGAGGCAGTAATGAGCAGTTCTTC. This translates into CASSLVGGSNEQFF.

This rearrangement joins TRBV30 to TRBJ2-1; 7 bases match TRBD1. Germline assignment: CDR1 GTSNPN and CDR2 SVGIG (reference sequence). V trimming: 0 bases; J trimming: 12 bases; junction bases outside the gene matches: 8. This CDR3 is built from 13 residues. Here the CDR3 DNA reads TGTGCCTGGAGTGTAGGGGGCGCCCCAAGGCAGTTCTTC. This encodes CAWSVGGAPRQFF.

V and J are TRBV11-3 and TRBJ2-7; the match to TRBD2 covers 7 bases. Losses at the gene ends were 0 bases for V and 1 base for J; bases not matched to a gene: 3. Germline V gene lookup returns CDR1 SGHNT and CDR2 YENEEA. The CDR3 has 15 residues. The CDR3 protein is CASSLDERGSYEQYF. The CDR3 DNA is TGTGCCAGCAGCTTAGATGAGCGGGGTTCCTACGAGCAGTACTTC. Combining the CDR3 with reference TRBV11-3 and TRBJ2-7 gives the whole variable domain EAGVVQSPRYKIIEKKQPVAFWCNPISGHNTLYWYLQNLGQGPELLIRYENEEAVDDSQLPKDRFSAERLKGVDSTLKIQPAELGDSAVYLCASSLDERGSYEQYFGPGTRLTVT.

The chain recombines TRBV19 with TRBJ2-7; tentatively, D is TRBD1 (6 bases). CDR3 length: 13 amino acids. Trimming shortened V by 5 bases and J by 3 bases, and 11 bases separated the two germline ends. Germline lookup yields CDR1 LNHDA and CDR2 SQIVND (reference sequence). CDR3 in amino acids: CASSLGTNYEQYF. For the CDR3, the DNA is TGTGCCAGTAGTCTTGGGACAAACTACGAGCAGTACTTC.

This chain links TRBV27 with TRBJ1-6; the D gene is possibly TRBD1 (6 bases). Trimming stripped 8 bases from V and 8 bases from J, with 22 bases between. The CDR3 length is 16 residues. CDR1 is MNHEY and CDR2 is SMNVEV in the germline V gene (reference sequence). CDR3 region: CASRTGQKLSDSPLHF. The CDR3 coding sequence is TGTGCCAGCCGAACGGGACAAAAGCTCAGTGATTCACCCCTCCACTTT.